The 14 T cell receptor beta chains given below trace back to one sample, sequenced in a study of CD8 T cells in ankylosing spondylitis. Study results and limitations: Roughly eight highly homologous variants made up a TCR beta motif that seemed to typify ankylosing spondylitis blood.

The antigens these receptors bind are not known. Each CDR3 protein gets one entry after TCRdb re-called the 5' RACE reads with MiXCR. The sample has fewer than 750,000 distinct CDR3 sequences; 15% to 20% are singletons. The sequencing sample was made of blood, either unsorted or a sorted T cell fraction (not recorded which). Source of these receptors: a male donor with ankylosing spondylitis.

The genes are TRBV20-1 and TRBJ1-1; TRBD1 matches 11 bases. The trim removed 0 bases at V and 4 bases at J, leaving 4 bases unmatched. This CDR3 is built from 15 residues. Per the germline V gene, CDR1 is DFQATT and CDR2 is SNEGSKA (reference sequence). The CDR3: CSARDKGTGGTEAFF. DNA for the CDR3: TGCAGTGCTAGAGATAAAGGGACAGGGGGCACTGAAGCTTTCTTT.

This chain connects TRBV20-1 to TRBJ2-1; 7 bases are a match to TRBD1. The CDR3 runs to 12 residues. V was pared by 5 bases and J by 6 bases, with 4 bases of the junction left unmatched. Germline CDR1 is DFQATT and CDR2 is SNEGSKA (reference sequence). Written as DNA, the CDR3 is TGCAGTGCTCCCGACAGGGTCAATGAGCAGTTCTTC. As protein: CSAPDRVNEQFF.

The CDR3 loop reads CSARSLDSRNVQDIQYF. The CDR3 DNA follows: TGCAGTGCCAGATCACTGGACAGCCGAAACGTACAGGACATTCAGTACTTC. The rearrangement uses TRBV20-1 and TRBJ2-4, with a tentative D call TRBD1 (6 bases). The V gene lost 6 bases and the J gene lost 8 bases, with 29 bases spanning the gap. The germline gives CDR1 DFQATT, CDR2 SNEGSKA (reference sequence). There are 17 residues in the CDR3.

This clonotype was detected once. V and J are TRBV11-2 and TRBJ2-1, with 12 positions matching TRBD2. V trimming: 1 base; J trimming: 8 bases; junction bases outside the gene matches: 18. The CDR3 totals 20 residues. CDR1 is SGHAT and CDR2 is FQNNGV in the germline V gene. CDR3 coding DNA: TGTGCCAGCAGCTTAGGTCTGTCTAGCGGGAGGGCCGTAGAAGACTATGAGCAGTTCTTC. Translated, it gives CASSLGLSSGRAVEDYEQFF.

J is TRBJ2-2 and V is TRBV7-9, with 10 bases fitting TRBD2. This CDR3 has 16 residues. Germline V gene sequence: CDR1 SEHNR, CDR2 FQNEAQ (reference sequence). V shed 4 bases, J shed 5 bases, and the junction held 7 bases outside the gene matches. Written as DNA, the CDR3 is TGTGCCAGCAGCTCGATCGAGCGGGAGGGGACCGGGGAGCTGTTTTTT. Amino acids: CASSSIEREGTGELFF. Combining the CDR3 with reference TRBV7-9 and TRBJ2-2 gives the whole variable domain DTGVSQNPRHKITKRGQNVTFRCDPISEHNRLYWYRQTLGQGPEFLTYFQNEAQLEKSRLLSDRFSAERPKGSFSTLEIQRTEQGDSAMYLCASSSIEREGTGELFFGEGSRLTVL.

The rearrangement links TRBV27 to TRBJ1-1, with D hard to call. The CDR3 consists of 15 residues. Germline V lookup: CDR1 MNHEY, CDR2 SMNVEV (reference sequence). The V end was cut by 1 base, the J end by 2 bases, with 11 bases between. For the CDR3, the DNA is TGTGCCAGCAGTTTATATTCGGGCAGTAACACTGAAGCTTTCTTT. It codes for CASSLYSGSNTEAFF.

This clonotype was seen at least ten times. The rearrangement links TRBV4-2 to TRBJ2-1; TRBD1 agrees at 11 bases. Germline V gene data show CDR1 as LGHNA and CDR2 as YNFKEQ. The CDR3 has 17 amino acids. With 4 bases clipped from V and 1 base from J, the junction kept 6 bases outside the gene matches. CDR3 loop: CASSLYGQGASYNEQFF. In nucleotides, the CDR3 is TGTGCCAGCAGCCTATACGGACAGGGGGCTTCCTACAATGAGCAGTTCTTC.

The chain links TRBV20-1 to TRBJ2-7; D remains ambiguous. V was shortened by 3 bases and J by 4 bases, with 13 bases between the two germline ends. Germline V gene lookup returns CDR1 DFQATT and CDR2 SNEGSKA (reference sequence). The CDR3 contains 13 residues. CDR3 in amino acids: CSASGRAGYEQYF. The CDR3 coding sequence is TGCAGTGCTAGTGGTCGGGCAGGATACGAGCAGTACTTC.

The chain joins TRBV20-1 to TRBJ2-1; D is perhaps TRBD2 (6 bases). Trimming removed 8 bases at V and 7 bases at J, with 12 bases between. Germline assignment: CDR1 DFQATT and CDR2 SNEGSKA (reference sequence). The CDR3 has 11 amino acids. CDR3 bases: TGCAGTTCTATAAGCGGGAATGAGCAGTTCTTC. Translated: CSSISGNEQFF.

This clonotype was detected once. The CDR3 coding sequence is TGTGCCAGCAGTGGCACGTGGACAGGGAAAGAGACCCAGTACTTC. Amino acid sequence: CASSGTWTGKETQYF. The chain couples TRBV25-1 to TRBJ2-5; 8 positions agree with TRBD1. Germline CDR1 is MGHDK and CDR2 is SYGVNS. The CDR3 is 15 amino acids. V shed 4 bases and J 3 bases; nucleotides not matched to a gene: 7.

This clonotype was seen more than once but under ten times. J is TRBJ2-2 and V is TRBV7-9, with TRBD2 identical over 10 bases. This CDR3 is 17 amino acids long. V was clipped by 1 base and J by 5 bases; unmatched bases: 7. In germline, CDR1 is SEHNR, CDR2 FQNEAQ (reference sequence). Here the CDR3 DNA reads TGTGCCAGCAGCTTAGAGCTAGCGGGAGCCGGTACCGGGGAGCTGTTTTTT. This gives the protein CASSLELAGAGTGELFF.

In this sample, this clonotype turned up a few times. The chain joins TRBV12-3 or TRBV12-4 to TRBJ1-1; the D is unclear. This CDR3 is built from 14 residues. Trimming shortened V by 6 bases and J by 1 base, and 12 bases separated the two germline ends. CDR3 in DNA: TGTGCCAGCAGCTCGGCGGGATCGAACACTGAAGCTTTCTTT. This encodes CASSSAGSNTEAFF.

This clonotype was seen a few times. V and J are TRBV10-3 and TRBJ2-2, with D possibly being TRBD2 (5 bases). This CDR3 spans 14 amino acids. Germline V gene sequence: CDR1 ENHRY, CDR2 SYGVKD. Trimming stripped 10 bases from V and 5 bases from J, with 17 bases between. The CDR3 protein is CATLPGERTGELFF. In DNA, the CDR3 is TGTGCCACCCTCCCTGGGGAGCGGACCGGGGAGCTGTTTTTT.

The rearrangement links TRBV25-1 to TRBJ1-3; no definite D call. The CDR3 runs to 15 residues. V lost 2 bases and J 4 bases, leaving 12 bases between the germline ends. CDR1 MGHDK and CDR2 SYGVNS come from the germline V gene. CDR3 amino acids: CASSEGWGLGNTIYF. The CDR3 DNA reads TGTGCCAGCAGTGAAGGTTGGGGTTTAGGAAACACCATATATTTT.